Following are 9 T cell receptor beta chains from one sample sequenced in a study of beta chain features in type 1 diabetes. Since all of the isolated RNA was reverse transcribed, expressed TCRB transcripts were what got sequenced. The method was immunoSEQ multiplex PCR; TCRdb's version includes in-frame clones alone and lacks a portion of them. The sample shows under 250,000 clones, about 25% of them seen only once. Input material: central memory CD4+ T cells from blood. Every receptor here comes from a man aged 25 to 40 in good health.

The chain joins TRBV7-6 to TRBJ2-5; D unresolved. The V gene's germline CDR1 is SGHVS and CDR2 FNYEAQ. The CDR3 consists of 13 residues. V lost 5 bases and J 4 bases, leaving 11 bases between the germline ends. The CDR3 nucleotides read TGTGCCAGCAGCCCAGTAGTACGAGAGACCCAGTACTTC. Protein sequence: CASSPVVRETQYF.

The chain has TRBV18 and TRBJ2-3; D possibly corresponds to TRBD2 (5 bases). The germline gives CDR1 KGHSH, CDR2 LQKENI. The CDR3 extends over 17 amino acids. The V gene lost 3 bases and the J gene lost 0 bases, with 16 bases spanning the gap. CDR3 in DNA: TGTGCCAGCTCACCCGAAGTTCTAGCTTCTAGCACAGATACGCAGTATTTT. Amino acid sequence: CASSPEVLASSTDTQYF.

This chain uses TRBV7-2 with TRBJ2-2; tentatively, D is TRBD1 (6 bases). V lost 3 bases and J 0 bases, leaving 11 bases between the germline ends. The CDR3 runs to 16 residues. CDR1 and CDR2 from the germline V gene are SGHTA and FQGNSA. The CDR3 is CASSFRTAPNTGELFF. CDR3 bases: TGTGCCAGCAGCTTCCGGACAGCCCCGAACACCGGGGAGCTGTTTTTT.

This clone came up a few times. The chain joins TRBV13 to TRBJ1-1; 7 nucleotides align to TRBD1. Unmatched junction bases numbered 4, after V lost 0 bases and J lost 6 bases. Germline loops: CDR1 PRHDT, CDR2 FYEKMQ (reference sequence). The CDR3 contains 14 residues. The CDR3 region is CASSLGQGVAEAFF. CDR3 coding DNA: TGTGCCAGCAGCTTAGGGCAGGGGGTCGCTGAAGCTTTCTTT.

There are a few counts of this clone. The rearrangement uses TRBV30 and TRBJ1-2, with TRBD1 identical over 10 bases. Trimming took 8 bases from V and 8 from J; bases not matched to a gene: 11. In germline, CDR1 is GTSNPN, CDR2 SVGIG (reference sequence). The CDR3 is 13 amino acids. The CDR3 is CAGRDRGSLGYTF. CDR3 DNA: TGTGCCGGTAGGGACAGGGGAAGCTTGGGCTACACCTTC.

The chain couples TRBV5-6 to TRBJ2-5, with no clear D. The CDR3 loop spans 15 amino acids. V lost 1 base, J lost 5 bases, and 15 bases lay in between. The germline V gene has CDR1 SGHDT and CDR2 YYEEEE. CDR3 nucleotide sequence: TGTGCCAGCAGCTTGATCCTCCCCGGGCGGGAGACCCAGTACTTC. Translating it yields CASSLILPGRETQYF.

In this sample, this clone turned up a few times. This chain connects TRBV5-1 to TRBJ2-1, with 9 bases matching TRBD1. Unmatched junction bases numbered 10, after V lost 5 bases and J lost 7 bases. There are 15 residues in the CDR3. The V gene's germline CDR1 is SGHRS and CDR2 YFSETQ. CDR3 amino acids: CASSYGQGSGNEQFF. The CDR3 DNA sequence: TGCGCCAGCAGTTATGGACAGGGGTCCGGGAATGAGCAGTTCTTC.

The CDR3 loop is CAWSTTRTSGKYNEQFF. The CDR3 region has the DNA TGTGCCTGGAGTACTACCCGGACTAGCGGGAAATACAATGAGCAGTTCTTC. The chain couples TRBV30 to TRBJ2-1; 12 nucleotides line up with TRBD2. Trimming removed 2 bases from V and 4 bases from J; junction bases left unmatched: 9. The CDR3 runs 17 residues. In germline, CDR1 is GTSNPN, CDR2 SVGIG (reference sequence).

This clone was picked up one time. The V call is TRBV5-1, the J call TRBJ2-1; 9 nucleotides line up with TRBD1. V shed 0 bases, J shed 10 bases, and the junction held 5 bases outside the gene matches. The germline V gene has CDR1 SGHRS and CDR2 YFSETQ. The CDR3 has 14 amino acids. CDR3 amino acids: CASSLEGQGMEQFF. The CDR3 DNA reads as TGCGCCAGCAGCTTGGAGGGACAGGGAATGGAGCAGTTCTTC.